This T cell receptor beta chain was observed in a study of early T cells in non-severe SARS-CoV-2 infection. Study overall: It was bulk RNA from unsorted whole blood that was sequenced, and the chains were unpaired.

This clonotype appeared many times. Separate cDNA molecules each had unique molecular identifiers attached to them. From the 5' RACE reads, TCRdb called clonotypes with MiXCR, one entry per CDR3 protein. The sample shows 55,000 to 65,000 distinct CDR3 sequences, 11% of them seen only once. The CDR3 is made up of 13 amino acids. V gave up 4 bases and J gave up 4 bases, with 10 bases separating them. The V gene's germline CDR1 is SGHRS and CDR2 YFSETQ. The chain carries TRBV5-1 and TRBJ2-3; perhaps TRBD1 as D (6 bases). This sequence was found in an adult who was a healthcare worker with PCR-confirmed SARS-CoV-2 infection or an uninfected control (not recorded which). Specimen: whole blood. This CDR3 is CASSRTAPDTQYF. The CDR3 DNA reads TGCGCCAGCAGCAGGACAGCCCCAGATACGCAGTATTTT.